What follows are 4 T cell receptor beta chains derived from one specimen sequenced in a study of control samples from healthy donors and cancer patients. Sequencing used immunoSEQ multiplex PCR; TCRdb keeps in-frame clones, though not all of them. The data hold tens of thousands of clones, with around four fifths observed a single time. Sample: blood. Receptor source: a man aged 25-45 years in good health.

The rearrangement links TRBV3-1 (or the pseudogene TRBV3-2) to TRBJ1-5, with a weak D call TRBD1 (6 bases). The germline CDR1 and CDR2 sequences are LGHDT and YNNKEL (reference sequence). The CDR3 has 14 residues. The germline V and J ends were trimmed by 1 base and 6 bases, with 10 bases remaining between them. CDR3 sequence (DNA): TGTGCCAGCAGCCAAGGGGGGGCCGTTCAGCCCCAGCATTTT. Amino acid sequence: CASSQGGAVQPQHF.

This clone is a singleton in its sample. V gene TRBV18 combines with J gene TRBJ2-7, with D tentatively TRBD1 (6 bases). CDR1 and CDR2 from the germline V gene are KGHSH and LQKENI. V dropped 4 bases and J dropped 6 bases, with 13 bases sitting between them. The CDR3 sequence is 13 residues long. The CDR3: CASSLRDNSEQYF. The CDR3 DNA reads as TGTGCCAGCTCACTACGGGACAACTCCGAGCAGTACTTC. Full variable domain (missing parts from reference TRBV18 and TRBJ2-7): NAGVMQNPRHLVRRRGQEARLRCSPMKGHSHVYWYRQLPEEGLKFMVYLQKENIIDESGMPKERFSAEFPKEGPSILRIQQVVRGDSAAYFCASSLRDNSEQYFGPGTRLTVT.

Comments on this clone: One junction end disagrees with the germline gene, perhaps due to a read error. The rearrangement uses TRBV4-2 and TRBJ2-3; TRBD2 is a possible D gene (6 bases). Germline V gene data show CDR1 as LGHNA and CDR2 as YNFKEQ. The CDR3 is 15 amino acids. The CDR3 DNA follows: TGTGCCAGCAGCCAAGATTGGGACTCCACAAATACGCAGTATTTT. Encoded protein: CASSQDWDSTNTQYF.

The chain uses TRBV27 and TRBJ2-7, with a weak D call TRBD1 (5 bases). V gave up 11 bases and J gave up 9 bases, with 20 bases separating them. CDR1 is MNHEY, CDR2 SMNVEV, per germline (reference sequence). The CDR3 is 12 residues long. For the CDR3, the DNA is TGTGCCCCCCAGACAGCCCAGGGCTGGCAGTACTTC. Translating gives CAPQTAQGWQYF.